These 27 T cell receptor beta chains share one sample of origin, sequenced in a study of cytomegalovirus exposure and HLA in healthy donors. Vbeta (60) and Jbeta (13) primers were used in the PCR. TCRdb's table, derived via immunoSEQ multiplex PCR, lists solely in-frame clones and lacks some. The data hold about 200,000 clones, with 79% observed a single time. What was sequenced was PBMCs. Source of these receptors: a girl aged 10 to 17 in good health and CMV-seropositive.

The rearrangement links TRBV18 to TRBJ2-5; tentative D call: TRBD2 (5 bases). V lost 3 bases, J lost 1 base, and 12 bases lay in between. CDR1 is KGHSH, CDR2 LQKENI, per germline. CDR3 length: 15 residues. The CDR3 here is CASSPSQEVQETQYF. The DNA for the CDR3 is TGTGCCAGCTCACCGTCTCAGGAGGTCCAAGAGACCCAGTACTTC.

This clone appeared a single time. The chain has TRBV4-1 and TRBJ1-3; D may be TRBD1 (6 bases). This CDR3 contains 14 residues. CDR1 MGHRA and CDR2 YSYEKL come from the germline V gene. The V end was cut by 4 bases, the J end by 0 bases, with 7 bases between. The CDR3 DNA follows: TGCGCCAGCAGCCGGGACAACTCTGGAAACACCATATATTTT. It codes for CASSRDNSGNTIYF.

This rearrangement joins TRBV10-3 to TRBJ2-1, with D tentatively TRBD1 (7 bases). Germline loops: CDR1 ENHRY, CDR2 SYGVKD. CDR3 length: 15 amino acids. Trimming pared 0 bases from V and 9 bases from J, leaving 15 bases between. This chain's CDR3 is CAISESSGGGVEQFF. CDR3 DNA: TGTGCCATCAGTGAGTCGAGCGGAGGGGGCGTTGAGCAGTTCTTC.

The genes are TRBV9 and TRBJ2-2; 9 nucleotides match TRBD2. The CDR3 consists of 16 residues. V shed 2 bases and J 4 bases; nucleotides not matched to a gene: 6. Germline CDR1 SGDLS, CDR2 YYNGEE. The CDR3 here is CASSVEAGGATGELFF. The CDR3 region has the DNA TGTGCCAGCAGCGTCGAGGCGGGGGGGGCCACCGGGGAGCTGTTTTTT.

The chain combines TRBV19 with TRBJ1-1, with 9 bases matching TRBD1. This CDR3 has 14 amino acids. The germline CDR1 and CDR2 sequences are LNHDA and SQIVND (reference sequence). The ends lost 10 bases at V and 5 bases at J; junction bases unmatched: 11. CDR3 sequence (DNA): TGTGCCACTCTAAACAGGGGGCGGGATACTGAAGCTTTCTTT. Translated: CATLNRGRDTEAFF.

This sequence joins TRBV10-3 and TRBJ2-7; D is undetermined. V lost 2 bases, J lost 7 bases, and 15 bases lay in between. Looked up from germline, CDR1 is ENHRY and CDR2 is SYGVKD. The CDR3 is 14 amino acids. The CDR3 loop reads CAISETTLTLEQYF. CDR3 in DNA: TGTGCCATCAGTGAGACAACACTAACTTTGGAGCAGTACTTC.

The chain combines TRBV5-1 with TRBJ2-1; the match to TRBD2 covers 12 bases. The CDR3 sequence is 15 residues long. V lost 4 bases, J lost 9 bases, and 8 bases stayed unmatched. The V gene's germline CDR1 is SGHRS and CDR2 YFSETQ. CDR3 sequence: CASSPSGGAEVEQFF. CDR3 DNA: TGCGCCAGCAGCCCTAGCGGGGGGGCCGAAGTTGAGCAGTTCTTC.

This clone has a single count. The CDR3 region has the DNA TGTGCCAGTACCACCGGGGGGGCGTTGGGGACAGATACGCAGTATTTT. This encodes CASTTGGALGTDTQYF. The chain carries TRBV7-9 and TRBJ2-3, with 8 bases aligning to TRBD2. V was clipped by 9 bases and J by 3 bases; unmatched bases: 14. Germline CDR1 and CDR2: SEHNR and FQNEAQ (reference sequence). The CDR3 is 16 residues long.

This sequence joins TRBV5-4 and TRBJ1-6; 9 bases fit TRBD1. With V trimmed by 2 bases and J by 10 bases, 10 bases remained unmatched. Germline CDR1 SGHNT, CDR2 YYREEE (reference sequence). The CDR3 consists of 16 residues. CDR3 bases: TGTGCCAGCAGCTTCGGGACAGGGTTATCGAACTCACCCCTCCACTTT. It specifies CASSFGTGLSNSPLHF.

This chain uses TRBV11-2 with TRBJ1-1; TRBD1 aligns across 9 bases. The junction had 5 bases not matched to a gene; V was cut back by 4 bases and J by 5 bases. Germline assignment: CDR1 SGHAT and CDR2 FQNNGV. The CDR3 sequence is 14 residues long. CDR3 region: CASSSQGAGTEAFF. The CDR3 nucleotides read TGTGCCAGCAGCTCACAGGGGGCGGGTACTGAAGCTTTCTTT.

A few counts support this clone. This sample also contains other DNA sequences that code for the same CDR3. The gene calls are TRBV7-9 and TRBJ2-1; D perhaps matches TRBD1 (5 bases). Per the germline V gene, CDR1 is SEHNR and CDR2 is FQNEAQ (reference sequence). V shed 0 bases and J shed 3 bases, with 9 bases lying between them. The CDR3 runs 15 residues. CDR3 coding DNA: TGTGCCAGCAGCTTAGCGGGGCAAATCTACAATGAGCAGTTCTTC. It encodes CASSLAGQIYNEQFF.

The table lists this clone with a count of one. V usage is TRBV5-6 and J usage is TRBJ2-3, with 8 bases identical to TRBD1. The ends lost 4 bases at V and 8 bases at J; junction bases unmatched: 9. The CDR3 loop spans 14 amino acids. Germline V lookup: CDR1 SGHDT, CDR2 YYEEEE. CDR3 residues: CASSLGQGGGTQYF. CDR3 DNA sequence: TGTGCCAGCAGCCTTGGACAGGGCGGTGGTACGCAGTATTTT.

The chain joins TRBV7-2 to TRBJ2-3; 10 bases are shared with TRBD2. CDR1 is SGHTA, CDR2 FQGNSA, per germline. This CDR3 region has 15 residues. J gave up 1 base and V 7 bases, and 5 bases lay outside the gene matches. CDR3 bases: TGTGCCAGCAACCATGGGACTAGCGGCACAGATACGCAGTATTTT. Its protein is CASNHGTSGTDTQYF.

This chain links TRBV19 with TRBJ1-1, with 7 bases aligning to TRBD1. Per germline, CDR1 LNHDA and CDR2 SQIVND (reference sequence). The CDR3 contains 16 residues. V trimming: 3 bases; J trimming: 4 bases; junction bases outside the gene matches: 11. CDR3: CASSIQTTGRATEAFF. The CDR3 DNA follows: TGTGCCAGTAGTATCCAAACGACAGGGCGAGCCACTGAAGCTTTCTTT.

The chain recombines TRBV5-4 with TRBJ2-7; 13 bases line up with TRBD2. Trimming took 2 bases from V and 7 from J; bases not matched to a gene: 3. This CDR3 region has 14 residues. Germline values: CDR1 SGHNT, CDR2 YYREEE (reference sequence). The CDR3 is CASSLLAGGQEQYF. DNA for the CDR3: TGTGCCAGCAGCTTACTAGCGGGGGGGCAAGAGCAGTACTTC.

The chain is built from TRBV18 and TRBJ1-6; weak D call: TRBD1 (6 bases). The CDR3 sequence is 15 residues long. Germline CDR1 and CDR2: KGHSH and LQKENI. Trimming pared 3 bases from V and 7 bases from J, leaving 13 bases between. Written as DNA, the CDR3 is TGTGCCAGCTCACCGCTACAGGGAGAGAATTCACCCCTCCACTTT. This gives the protein CASSPLQGENSPLHF.

For this clone: A read error may produce the germline difference seen at one junction end. The chain carries TRBV4-3 and TRBJ1-1; D is unresolved. CDR3 length equals 10 residues. The V gene's germline CDR1 is LGHNA and CDR2 YSLEER. In DNA, the CDR3 is TGCGCCAGCAGCCAAGATAACTTCGGCTTT. This gives the protein CASSQDNFGF.

The chain links TRBV4-2 to TRBJ2-7; D not certain. CDR1 is LGHNA, CDR2 YNFKEQ, per germline. Trimming removed 0 bases at V and 3 bases at J, with 9 bases between. The length of the CDR3 is 14 residues. The CDR3 sequence is CASSQDQSSYEQYF. The CDR3 DNA sequence: TGTGCCAGCAGCCAAGATCAGTCTAGCTACGAGCAGTACTTC.

The rearrangement links TRBV10-3 to TRBJ2-3; TRBD2 agrees at 8 bases. The trim removed 4 bases at V and 3 bases at J, leaving 9 bases unmatched. This CDR3 has 16 amino acids. Germline V gives CDR1 ENHRY, CDR2 SYGVKD. CDR3 loop: CAISVSRGGRTDTQYF. The CDR3 coding sequence is TGTGCCATCAGTGTGTCCCGGGGGGGCCGGACAGATACGCAGTATTTT.

This chain connects TRBV7-8 to TRBJ2-2; no definite D call. V gave up 3 bases and J gave up 6 bases, with 8 bases separating them. Germline V gives CDR1 SGHVS, CDR2 FQNEAQ. CDR3 length: 13 residues. This CDR3 is CASSLEQPGELFF. The CDR3 DNA sequence: TGTGCCAGCAGCTTGGAGCAACCCGGGGAGCTGTTTTTT.

V usage is TRBV6-6 and J usage is TRBJ2-3; D is perhaps TRBD2 (7 bases). CDR3 size: 16 residues. V lost 6 bases and J 7 bases, leaving 23 bases between the germline ends. Germline CDR1 MNHNY, CDR2 SVGAGI (reference sequence). CDR3 nucleotides: TGTGCCAGCAGCGATCAGGAGGACGGGGGGACAAATACGCAGTATTTT. As protein: CASSDQEDGGTNTQYF.

The chain couples TRBV5-1 to TRBJ2-1, with 9 bases lining up with TRBD2. This CDR3 has 15 amino acids. Trimming removed 1 base from V and 6 bases from J; junction bases left unmatched: 5. Germline V gene lookup returns CDR1 SGHRS and CDR2 YFSETQ. DNA for the CDR3: TGCGCCAGCAGCTTGATTGGCGGGGGGGCCAATGAGCAGTTCTTC. Its translation is CASSLIGGGANEQFF.

The CDR3, as DNA: TGCGCCAGCAGCACCGGACAGGGGAGTAGCGAGCAGTACTTC. It translates to CASSTGQGSSEQYF. V usage is TRBV5-1 and J usage is TRBJ2-7, with TRBD1 matching over 9 bases. Germline CDR1 reads SGHRS; CDR2 reads YFSETQ. The CDR3 has 14 residues. Germline trimming cut 4 bases from V and 6 bases from J; bases unmatched to any gene: 8.

The rearrangement joins TRBV7-2 to TRBJ2-5; 12 bases agree with TRBD1. The germline gives CDR1 SGHTA, CDR2 FQGNSA. CDR3 length: 15 amino acids. With V trimmed by 2 bases and J by 5 bases, 3 bases remained unmatched. The CDR3 region is CASSLLGTGGETQYF. The CDR3, as DNA: TGTGCCAGCAGCTTACTGGGGACAGGGGGCGAGACCCAGTACTTC.

The V and J genes are TRBV5-6 and TRBJ1-5, with D perhaps TRBD1 (6 bases). Between the trimmed V and J ends, which lost 2 bases and 3 bases, there was a span of 15 bases. Germline lookup yields CDR1 SGHDT and CDR2 YYEEEE. The CDR3 covers 16 residues. CDR3: CASSFRRTENNQPQHF. In DNA, the CDR3 is TGTGCCAGCAGCTTTCGGAGGACAGAGAACAATCAGCCCCAGCATTTT.

V usage is TRBV11-2 and J usage is TRBJ1-2; 8 nucleotides match TRBD1. Germline loops: CDR1 SGHAT, CDR2 FQNNGV. V lost 11 bases to trimming and J lost 3 bases; unmatched junction nucleotides: 5. This CDR3 has 12 residues. The CDR3 region is CAAGGEDYGYTF. CDR3 bases: TGTGCCGCAGGGGGCGAGGACTATGGCTACACCTTC.

The rearrangement uses TRBV6-1 and TRBJ1-5; TRBD1 matches at 7 bases. Germline V lookup: CDR1 MNHNS, CDR2 SASEGT. With V trimmed by 3 bases and J by 3 bases, 2 bases remained unmatched. This CDR3 spans 14 amino acids. CDR3 in DNA: TGTGCCAGCAGTGAGGGACAGCTCAATCAGCCCCAGCATTTT. This encodes CASSEGQLNQPQHF.